These T cell receptor beta chains were read from a single sample in a study of blood T cell repertoires in COVID-19. Libraries were prepared by immunoSEQ multiplex PCR; TCRdb keeps only in-frame clonotypes and omits some of them. The sample lists about 200,000 clones, about 90% seen once, with approximately 1.2% in the top ten. Sample: peripheral blood. The receptors derive from a man younger than 45 with acute or convalescent COVID-19. The CDR3 runs from the conserved cysteine through the conserved F or W. A D gene is named only where the DNA matches it firmly. Clone size is stated in some rows and not others, as once, few, many or a class when expanded.

J gene | D gene | clone size | V gene | CDR3 DNA | CDR3 protein
TRBJ2-7 | TRBD2 | - | TRBV30 | TGTGCCTGGAGTACGGGACTAGCGGGTTCCTACGAGCAGTACTTC | CAWSTGLAGSYEQYF
TRBJ2-7 | TRBD1 | many | TRBV9 | TGTGCCAGCAGCCCTAGGGGGCCCCACGAGCAGTACTTC | CASSPRGPHEQYF
TRBJ2-7 | TRBD2 | - | TRBV27 | TGTGCCAGCAGTCGGGTAGCGGGGGGGAAGAAGTACTTC | CASSRVAGGKKYF
TRBJ1-1 | - | - | TRBV7-9 | TGTGCCAGTCGCTTATCAAACAGTAACACTGAAGCTTTCTTT | CASRLSNSNTEAFF
TRBJ2-2 | TRBD1 | - | TRBV19 | TGTGCCACACAGAAAACAGGGGGTCGAACCGGGGAGCTGTTTTTT | CATQKTGGRTGELFF
TRBJ1-1 | - | - | TRBV7-9 | TGTGCCAGCAGCCGGGGGAACATGAACACTGAAGCTTTCTTT | CASSRGNMNTEAFF
TRBJ2-1 | TRBD1 | - | TRBV15 | TGTGCCACCAGCGGAGGGACAGGGTTTTTGGATGAGCAGTTCTTC | CATSGGTGFLDEQFF
TRBJ2-6 | - | - | TRBV6-6 | TGTGCCAGCAGTTATCCCGTTTCCTCTGGGGCCAACGTCCTGACTTTC | CASSYPVSSGANVLTF
TRBJ2-7 | TRBD2 | once | TRBV3-1/TRBV3-2 | TGTGCCAGCAGCCACGGTAGACTAGCGGGGGAGCAGTACTTC | CASSHGRLAGEQYF
TRBJ2-5 | TRBD2 | once | TRBV5-1 | TGCGCCAGCTTCTCGGGACTAGCGGGAGTTAGGGAGACCCAGTACTTC | CASFSGLAGVRETQYF
TRBJ2-5 | TRBD1 | once | TRBV29-1 | TGCAGCGTTGATACGACAGGGGGTCGAGAGACCCAGTACTTC | CSVDTTGGRETQYF
TRBJ1-2 | - | - | TRBV5-6 | TGTGCCAGCAGCTCGGTGGGGCAATCCTATGGCTACACCTTC | CASSSVGQSYGYTF
TRBJ1-3 | - | - | TRBV18 | TGTGCCAGCTCACCCAGCGTTGGCTTTTTCTCTGGAAACACCATATATTTT | CASSPSVGFFSGNTIYF
TRBJ1-2 | - | - | TRBV5-4 | TGTGCCAGCAGCCCAGGGGTAAAGTATGGCTACACCTTC | CASSPGVKYGYTF
TRBJ2-3 | TRBD2 | - | TRBV11-3 | TGTGCCAGCAGCTTAGGAGCACTAGCGGGACAAAACACAGATACGCAGTATTTT | CASSLGALAGQNTDTQYF
TRBJ2-1 | - | once | TRBV3-1/TRBV3-2 | TGTGCCAGCAGCCAAGGTACTAGGATTGAGCAGTTCTTC | CASSQGTRIEQFF
TRBJ2-3 | - | - | TRBV20-1 | TGCAGTGGGAGAAGCACAGATACGCAGTATTTT | CSGRSTDTQYF
TRBJ2-1 | - | - | TRBV5-1 | TGCGCCAGCAGCCCACGCCAGGGCGGATCCTACAATGAGCAGTTCTTC | CASSPRQGGSYNEQFF
TRBJ2-1 | - | - | TRBV29-1 | TGCAGCGTGGGGGGACGGGACCAGTTCTTC | CSVGGRDQFF
TRBJ2-5 | - | - | TRBV2 | TGTGCCAGCAGGGGGCTCGACCAAGAGACCCAGTACTTC | CASRGLDQETQYF
TRBJ2-7 | - | - | TRBV12-3/TRBV12-4 | TGTGCCAGCAGCTCCCTACCCTACGAGCAGTACTTC | CASSSLPYEQYF
TRBJ2-2 | TRBD1 | - | TRBV7-3 | TGTGCCAGCAGCTTAAATCGGGACAGGTCAAACACCGGGGAGCTGTTTTTT | CASSLNRDRSNTGELFF
TRBJ2-1 | TRBD2 | - | TRBV3-1/TRBV3-2 | TGTGCCAGCAGCCACAAGAGACTAGCGCCAATGAGTGACAATGAGCAGTTCTTC | CASSHKRLAPMSDNEQFF
TRBJ2-5 | - | - | TRBV5-1 | TGCGCCAGCAGCGCAACGACTACCTACCAAGAGACCCAGTACTTC | CASSATTTYQETQYF
TRBJ2-7 | - | - | TRBV11-2 | TGTGCCAGCAGGCTCGCGGACTACGAGCAGTACTTC | CASRLADYEQYF
TRBJ2-7 | - | - | TRBV2 | TGTGCCAGCAGTGAAGCCCAACAGGTTCGCGAGCAGTACTTC | CASSEAQQVREQYF
TRBJ2-3 | - | - | TRBV5-1 | TGCGCCAGCAGCTCCGGACTGATTTTGGGGACAGATACGCAGTATTTT | CASSSGLILGTDTQYF
TRBJ2-7 | TRBD2 | once | TRBV27 | TGTGCCACTTGGACTAGCGGAGACGAGCAGTACTTC | CATWTSGDEQYF
TRBJ1-3 | - | - | TRBV28 | TGTGCCAGCAGTTCGACAGGACTAGCTGGAAACACCATATATTTT | CASSSTGLAGNTIYF